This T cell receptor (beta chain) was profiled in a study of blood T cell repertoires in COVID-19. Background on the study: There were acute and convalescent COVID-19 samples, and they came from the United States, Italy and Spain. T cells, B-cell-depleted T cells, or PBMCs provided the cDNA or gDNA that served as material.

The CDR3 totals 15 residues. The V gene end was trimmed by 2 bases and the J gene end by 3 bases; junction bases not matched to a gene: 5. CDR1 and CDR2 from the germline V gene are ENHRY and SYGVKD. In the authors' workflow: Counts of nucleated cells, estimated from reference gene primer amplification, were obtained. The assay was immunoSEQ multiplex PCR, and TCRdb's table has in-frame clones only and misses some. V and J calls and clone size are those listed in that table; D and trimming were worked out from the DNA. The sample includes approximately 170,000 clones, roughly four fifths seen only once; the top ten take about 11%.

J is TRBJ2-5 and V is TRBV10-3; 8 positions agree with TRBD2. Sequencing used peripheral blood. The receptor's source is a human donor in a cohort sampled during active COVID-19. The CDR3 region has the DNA TGTGCCATCAGTGAGGGCACTAGCGGTAAAGAGACCCAGTACTTC. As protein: CAISEGTSGKETQYF.